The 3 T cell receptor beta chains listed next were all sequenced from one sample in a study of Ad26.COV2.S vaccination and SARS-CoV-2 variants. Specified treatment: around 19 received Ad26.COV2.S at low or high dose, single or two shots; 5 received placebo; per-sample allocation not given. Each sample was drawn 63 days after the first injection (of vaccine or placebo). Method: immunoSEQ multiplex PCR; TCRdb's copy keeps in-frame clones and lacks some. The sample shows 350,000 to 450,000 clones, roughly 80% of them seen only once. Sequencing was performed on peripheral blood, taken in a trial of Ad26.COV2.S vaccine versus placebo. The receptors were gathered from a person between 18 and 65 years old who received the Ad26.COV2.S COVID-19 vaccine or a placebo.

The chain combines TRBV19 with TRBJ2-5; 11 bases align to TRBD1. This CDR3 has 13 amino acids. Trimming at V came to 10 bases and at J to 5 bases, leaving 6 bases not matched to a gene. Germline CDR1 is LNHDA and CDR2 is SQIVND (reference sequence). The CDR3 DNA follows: TGTGCCACCGGGACAGGGGGAGGGGAGACCCAGTACTTC. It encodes CATGTGGGETQYF. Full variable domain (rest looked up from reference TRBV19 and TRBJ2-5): DGGITQSPKYLFRKEGQNVTLSCEQNLNHDAMYWYRQDPGQGLRLIYYSQIVNDFQKGDIAEGYSVSREKKESFPLTVTSAQKNPTAFYLCATGTGGGETQYFGPGTRLLVL.

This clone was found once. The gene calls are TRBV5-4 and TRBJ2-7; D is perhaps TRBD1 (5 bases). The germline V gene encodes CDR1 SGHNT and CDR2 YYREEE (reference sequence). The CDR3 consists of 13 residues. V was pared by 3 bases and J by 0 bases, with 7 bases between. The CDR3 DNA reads TGTGCCAGCAGCTCACAGGACTCCTACGAGCAGTACTTC. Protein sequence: CASSSQDSYEQYF.

CDR3 protein: CASSEGGGTEAFF. The CDR3 DNA sequence: TGTGCCAGCAGCGAAGGGGGCGGGACTGAAGCTTTCTTT. The rearrangement uses TRBV3-1 (or the pseudogene TRBV3-2) and TRBJ1-1; TRBD1 aligns across 7 bases. The CDR3 contains 13 residues. With V trimmed by 5 bases and J by 5 bases, 5 bases remained unmatched. Looked up from germline, CDR1 is LGHDT and CDR2 is YNNKEL (reference sequence).